The clone carrying this T cell receptor beta chain was detected a few times. Its antigen is as yet unknown. The V gene's germline CDR1 is SGHNT and CDR2 YYREEE (reference sequence). Unmatched junction bases numbered 6, after V lost 3 bases and J lost 6 bases. There are 15 residues in the CDR3. Vbeta (60) and Jbeta (13) primers were used in the PCR. Clones were sequenced by immunoSEQ multiplex PCR, and TCRdb holds only the in-frame ones, with some missing. Of 170,000 or so clones listed, over 70% are singletons. The sample originates from a study of cytomegalovirus exposure and HLA in healthy donors. Whole-study findings and limits: Several top significant clusters appeared, in a later analysis, to be linked to common viral pathogens.

The genes are TRBV5-4 and TRBJ2-2, with 9 bases identical to TRBD1. This clonotype was sampled from a woman in her thirties in good health and CMV-seronegative. The sequencing input was PBMCs. CDR3 region: CASSSWDRDSGELFF. DNA of the CDR3: TGTGCCAGCAGCTCCTGGGACAGGGATTCCGGGGAGCTGTTTTTT.